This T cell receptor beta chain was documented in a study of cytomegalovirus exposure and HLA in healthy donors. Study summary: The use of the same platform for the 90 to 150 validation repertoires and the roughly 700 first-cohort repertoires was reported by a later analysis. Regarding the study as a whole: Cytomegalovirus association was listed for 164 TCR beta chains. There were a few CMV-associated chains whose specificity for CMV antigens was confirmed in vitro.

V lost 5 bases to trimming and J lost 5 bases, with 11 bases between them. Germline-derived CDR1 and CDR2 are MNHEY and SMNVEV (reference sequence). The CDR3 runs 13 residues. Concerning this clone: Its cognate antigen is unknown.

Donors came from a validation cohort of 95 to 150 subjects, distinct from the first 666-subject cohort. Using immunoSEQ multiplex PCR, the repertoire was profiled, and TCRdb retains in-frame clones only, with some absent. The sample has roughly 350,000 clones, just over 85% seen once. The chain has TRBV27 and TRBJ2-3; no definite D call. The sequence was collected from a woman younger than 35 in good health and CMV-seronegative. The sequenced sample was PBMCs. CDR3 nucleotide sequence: TGTGCCAGCAGTCCGGCGCGGCGAGATACGCAGTATTTT. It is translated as CASSPARRDTQYF.